The rows below give T cell receptor beta chains drawn from one sample of a study of cytotoxic CD8 clonotypes in ibrutinib-treated CLL. Libraries were prepared by immunoSEQ multiplex PCR; TCRdb keeps only in-frame clonotypes and omits some of them. Among approximately 70,000 clones listed, more than 75% were seen once. The source material was PBMCs, sampled at disease progression, from a patient treated with ibrutinib. These TCRs come from a human donor with chronic lymphocytic leukemia. Both conserved end residues are part of each CDR3. D genes are given only for firm matches. Size is omitted from some rows. Given values are once, few, many or a class for expanded clones.

. TRBJ1-6 14 TRBD1 TRBV5-6 TGTGCCAGCAGGCCCCGGGACAGTAATTCACCCCTCCACTTT CASRPRDSNSPLHF
. TRBJ2-1 16 . TRBV6-5 TGTGCCAGCAGTTACTCGGGGGAAGGGCTATACAATGAGCAGTTCTTC CASSYSGEGLYNEQFF
few TRBJ2-2 15 TRBD1 TRBV5-1 TGCGCCAGCAGGACAGGGGGCTATATCACCGGGGAGCTGTTTTTT CASRTGGYITGELFF
. TRBJ1-1 13 . TRBV6-5 TGTGCCAGCAGTTACTCGATTTCCACTGAAGCTTTCTTT CASSYSISTEAFF
. TRBJ2-7 13 . TRBV14 TGTGCCAGCAGCAAACAAGGGGGATACGAGCAGTACTTC CASSKQGGYEQYF
. TRBJ1-2 12 TRBD1 TRBV7-9 TGTGCCAGCAGCTTAGGGGACAGAGGCTACACCTTC CASSLGDRGYTF
. TRBJ2-3 16 . TRBV21-1 TGTGCCAGCAGCAAAACGGCCAGGATCTGCACAGATACGCAGTATTTT CASSKTARICTDTQYF
few TRBJ1-5 15 . TRBV2 TGTGCCAGCAGCCCGGACCGGGACAACAATCAGCCCCAGCATTTT CASSPDRDNNQPQHF
once TRBJ1-2 13 . TRBV5-6 TGTGCCAGCAGCTTGGACCAGGTCTATGGCTACACCTTC CASSLDQVYGYTF
. TRBJ1-5 13 . TRBV2 TGTGCCAGCAGTGGATTCCGCAATCAGCCCCAGCATTTT CASSGFRNQPQHF
few TRBJ1-1 14 . TRBV6-1 TGTGCCAGCAGTGAAGTCGGGGGGCTCACTGAAGCTTTCTTT CASSEVGGLTEAFF
. TRBJ2-7 13 TRBD1 TRBV5-1 TGCGCCAGCAGACCAGGGACAGGGGACGAGCAGTACTTC CASRPGTGDEQYF
. TRBJ2-1 13 . TRBV6-1 TGTGCCAGCAGTACCTCGGATTCCAATGAGCAGTTCTTC CASSTSDSNEQFF
. TRBJ2-5 13 TRBD2 TRBV5-1 TGCGCCAGCACGCGGGAGTACCAAGAGACCCAGTACTTC CASTREYQETQYF
. TRBJ2-5 11 . TRBV20-1 TGCAGTGGTGAGCAGGCCCAGACCCAGTACTTC CSGEQAQTQYF
. TRBJ1-6 20 . TRBV7-6 TGTGCCAGCAGCTTTACGTTCAGGGAGTTGATATTGGTCTTGCGGTCACCCCTCCACTTT CASSFTFRELILVLRSPLHF
. TRBJ2-1 15 TRBD2 TRBV6-1 TGTGCCAGCAGTGTAAGACTAGCGGGGTTGAATGAGCAGTTCTTC CASSVRLAGLNEQFF
. TRBJ2-5 13 TRBD1 TRBV11-2 TGTGCCAGCAGCTTCGACAGGGAAGAGACCCAGTACTTC CASSFDREETQYF
. TRBJ1-4 13 TRBD1 TRBV10-3 TGTGCCATAGGGGACAGGAAGGATGAAAAACTGTTTTTT CAIGDRKDEKLFF
once TRBJ2-1 14 TRBD1 TRBV27 TGTGCCAGCAGTTTAACAGGGGTCTGGAATGAGCAGTTCTTC CASSLTGVWNEQFF
. TRBJ1-5 17 TRBD1 TRBV28 TGTGCCAGCAGTTTCTTATTTCGTGCAGGGGGCCTTCAGCCCCAGCATTTT CASSFLFRAGGLQPQHF
. TRBJ2-7 18 . TRBV7-3 TGTGCCAGCAGCTTGTGGGCGTGGGTTGGGGGCGTCACCTACGAGCAGTACTTC CASSLWAWVGGVTYEQYF
. TRBJ1-3 17 . TRBV9 TGTGCCAGCAGCGTAGAAGTCCCGGGATTGACTGGAAACACCATATATTTT CASSVEVPGLTGNTIYF
. TRBJ1-4 11 . TRBV30 TGTGCCTGGAGCCCTAATGAAAAACTGTTTTTT CAWSPNEKLFF